Listed below are T cell receptor beta chains from one sample, sequenced in a study of type 1 regulatory T cells. TCRdb re-analysed the reads in MiXCR, keeping a single row per CDR3 protein. The sample carries tens of thousands of distinct CDR3 sequences, 12% recorded once. The antigens of these receptors remain unknown. The sequencing sample was made of cultured non-Tr1 T cells, either the whole culture or a sorted T cell fraction (not recorded which). The receptors were gathered from a human donor in good health. Both conserved end residues are part of each CDR3. D genes are given only for firm matches. Rows give clone size only sometimes, using once, few, many, or a class for an expanded clone.

D: -
V: TRBV7-3
J: TRBJ2-5
size: few
DNA: TGTGCCAGCAGCAGTACCGGGTACCAAGAGACCCAGTACTTC
CDR3: CASSSTGYQETQYF

D: -
V: TRBV5-1
J: TRBJ1-1
size: many
DNA: TGCGCCAGCAGCCCGGGCGGGCAGGCACGCACTGAAGCTTTCTTT
CDR3: CASSPGGQARTEAFF

D: TRBD1
V: TRBV7-2
J: TRBJ1-3
size: -
DNA: TGTGCCAGCAGCCAAACAGGGGCTGGAAACACCATATATTTT
CDR3: CASSQTGAGNTIYF

D: -
V: TRBV7-9
J: TRBJ1-5
size: -
DNA: TGTGCCAGCAGCTTCGACAGGACCGACCAGCCCCAGCATTTT
CDR3: CASSFDRTDQPQHF

D: TRBD1
V: TRBV7-2
J: TRBJ2-7
size: once
DNA: TGTGCCAGCAGCTCAACAGGGGGGTACGAGCAGTACTTC
CDR3: CASSSTGGYEQYF

D: TRBD2
V: TRBV25-1
J: TRBJ2-1
size: many
DNA: TGTGCCAGCAGGACTAGCGGTAGCTCCTACAATGAGCAGTTCTTC
CDR3: CASRTSGSSYNEQFF

D: TRBD1
V: TRBV5-1
J: TRBJ1-1
size: many
DNA: TGCGCCAGCAGTATTACGGGACAGCCCATGAACACTGAAGCTTTCTTT
CDR3: CASSITGQPMNTEAFF

D: -
V: TRBV18
J: TRBJ1-3
size: many
DNA: TGTGCCAGCTCTCCGAGGAGGGATAGCTCTGGAAACACCATATATTTT
CDR3: CASSPRRDSSGNTIYF

D: -
V: TRBV5-1
J: TRBJ2-5
size: -
DNA: TGCGCCAGCAGCTTGGATGGAATCAAGTACCAAGAGACCCAGTACTTC
CDR3: CASSLDGIKYQETQYF

D: -
V: TRBV5-1
J: TRBJ2-1
size: many
DNA: TGCGCCAGCAGCTTGAAGGGGGACGACAATGAGCAGTTCTTC
CDR3: CASSLKGDDNEQFF

D: -
V: TRBV28
J: TRBJ1-1
size: -
DNA: TGCGCCAGCACCTTAGGGTACACTGAAGCTTTCTTT
CDR3: CASTLGYTEAFF

D: -
V: TRBV20-1
J: TRBJ2-3
size: -
DNA: TGCAGTGCTCGCCGGACCGCGACAGATACGCAGTATTTT
CDR3: CSARRTATDTQYF

D: -
V: TRBV6-2/TRBV6-3
J: TRBJ2-1
size: many
DNA: TGTGCCAGCAGAGGAGACAGGAGCTCCTACAATGAGCAGTTCTTC
CDR3: CASRGDRSSYNEQFF

D: -
V: TRBV5-1
J: TRBJ2-1
size: -
DNA: TGCGCCAGCAGCTTGGAATTAGGGGGGTCCTACAATAAGCAGTTCTTC
CDR3: CASSLELGGSYNKQFF

D: -
V: TRBV9
J: TRBJ2-5
size: many
DNA: TGTGCCAGCAGCGCCCTGGGACGGAGGGGGGAGACCCAGTACTTC
CDR3: CASSALGRRGETQYF

D: -
V: TRBV27
J: TRBJ1-6
size: many
DNA: TGTGCCAGCAGGGGCTCCTATAATTCACCCCTCCACTTT
CDR3: CASRGSYNSPLHF

D: -
V: TRBV24-1
J: TRBJ2-1
size: few
DNA: TGTGCCACCAGTGCCCTGACAGGCCCCAATGAGCAGTTCTTC
CDR3: CATSALTGPNEQFF

D: -
V: TRBV10-2
J: TRBJ2-5
size: many
DNA: TGCGCCAGCAGTGGAGTGTTGGAGACCCAGTACTTC
CDR3: CASSGVLETQYF

D: -
V: TRBV20-1
J: TRBJ2-1
size: many
DNA: TGCAGTGCTACAGACTGGCACAATGAGCAGTTCTTC
CDR3: CSATDWHNEQFF

D: -
V: TRBV5-4
J: TRBJ2-1
size: many
DNA: TGTGCCAGCAGCTTGGATTCCACTTCTTACAATGAGCAGTTCTTC
CDR3: CASSLDSTSYNEQFF

D: -
V: TRBV7-2
J: TRBJ2-1
size: -
DNA: TGTGCCAGCAGCTCAATGTCAGGGCTACATGAGCAGTTCTTC
CDR3: CASSSMSGLHEQFF

D: TRBD2
V: TRBV3-1
J: TRBJ2-1
size: -
DNA: TGTGCCAGCCAGCGGGAGGCCGACAGCTCCTACAATGAGCAGTTCTTC
CDR3: CASQREADSSYNEQFF

D: TRBD2
V: TRBV7-3
J: TRBJ2-3
size: many
DNA: TGTGCCAGCAGCTTAGACCAGACTAGCGGAACAGATACGCAGTATTTT
CDR3: CASSLDQTSGTDTQYF

D: TRBD1
V: TRBV20-1
J: TRBJ1-6
size: -
DNA: TGCAGTGCTAGAAAACAGGGGGTTGATGGTTCACCCCTCCACTTT
CDR3: CSARKQGVDGSPLHF

D: TRBD1
V: TRBV7-9
J: TRBJ2-2
size: many
DNA: TGTGCCAGCGGCAGGGGACAGCCCTTGGGGGAGCTGTTTTTT
CDR3: CASGRGQPLGELFF

D: -
V: TRBV29-1
J: TRBJ1-4
size: many
DNA: TGCAGCGCTTCCCAGTCCTCGGACGAAAAACTGTTTTTT
CDR3: CSASQSSDEKLFF

D: TRBD2
V: TRBV15
J: TRBJ2-2
size: -
DNA: TGTGCCACCAGCAGAGATACTCCTAGCGGAGTAAACACCGGGGAGCTGTTTTTT
CDR3: CATSRDTPSGVNTGELFF

D: -
V: TRBV20-1
J: TRBJ1-3
size: -
DNA: TGCAGTGCTAGAGATCTGGGGGAAGCTGGAAACACCATATATTTT
CDR3: CSARDLGEAGNTIYF

D: TRBD2
V: TRBV10-2
J: TRBJ2-2
size: many
DNA: TGCGCCAGCAGTCCCGGGACTAGCGGGTTCGGCGGGGAGCTGTTTTTT
CDR3: CASSPGTSGFGGELFF

D: TRBD1
V: TRBV5-1
J: TRBJ2-3
size: many
DNA: TGCGCCAGCCGACAGGGGGCGAGTGTGGATACGCAGTATTTT
CDR3: CASRQGASVDTQYF

D: -
V: TRBV7-3
J: TRBJ2-2
size: many
DNA: TGTGCCAGCAGCTTAATCAGTACGAACACCGGGGAGCTGTTTTTT
CDR3: CASSLISTNTGELFF

D: TRBD1
V: TRBV20-1
J: TRBJ1-1
size: few
DNA: TGCAGTGCTTCAACCGGGACAGGGAGAATGAACACTGAAGCTTTCTTT
CDR3: CSASTGTGRMNTEAFF

D: -
V: TRBV7-2
J: TRBJ1-3
size: few
DNA: TGTGCCAGCAGCTACCAGACAGTGATCTCTGGAAACACCATATATTTT
CDR3: CASSYQTVISGNTIYF

D: TRBD2
V: TRBV6-2/TRBV6-3
J: TRBJ2-1
size: many
DNA: TGTGCCAGCAGTTACTTACCGGGACTAGACAATGAGCAGTTCTTC
CDR3: CASSYLPGLDNEQFF

D: -
V: TRBV6-5
J: TRBJ1-6
size: few
DNA: TGTGCCAGCAGTTGGAACAGGGCTTTAGAATCACCCCTCCACTTT
CDR3: CASSWNRALESPLHF

D: TRBD2
V: TRBV5-1
J: TRBJ2-1
size: few
DNA: TGCGCCAGCAGCTTGGGGTCGGGAGGGCCCAGGGATGAGCAGTTCTTC
CDR3: CASSLGSGGPRDEQFF

D: -
V: TRBV5-1
J: TRBJ1-3
size: many
DNA: TGCGCCAGCAGCTTGGAGGCAGCAGGAAACACCATATATTTT
CDR3: CASSLEAAGNTIYF

D: -
V: TRBV7-2
J: TRBJ1-2
size: many
DNA: TGTGCCAGCAGCCCAAGCGTAGCTAACTATGGCTACACCTTC
CDR3: CASSPSVANYGYTF

D: -
V: TRBV20-1
J: TRBJ1-3
size: -
DNA: TGCAGTGCTACGAGGGGACCTGGAAACACCATATATTTT
CDR3: CSATRGPGNTIYF

D: -
V: TRBV5-5
J: TRBJ2-4
size: few
DNA: TGTGCCAGCAGCTCTGTTATTGACATTCAGTACTTC
CDR3: CASSSVIDIQYF

D: -
V: TRBV5-1
J: TRBJ2-7
size: -
DNA: TGCGCCAGCAGCCCCCTCCAAACTTACGAGCAGTACTTC
CDR3: CASSPLQTYEQYF

D: -
V: TRBV7-2
J: TRBJ1-2
size: many
DNA: TGTGCCAGCAGCTTCCTCGGGGGGTCTTCATCATATGGCTACACCTTC
CDR3: CASSFLGGSSSYGYTF

D: -
V: TRBV12-3/TRBV12-4
J: TRBJ1-4
size: many
DNA: TGTGCCAGCAGTAGACAGGCTGTGCGCGAAAAACTGTTTTTT
CDR3: CASSRQAVREKLFF

D: -
V: TRBV29-1
J: TRBJ1-1
size: many
DNA: TGCAGCGTTGTAAGTGGTACGGACACTGAAGCTTTCTTT
CDR3: CSVVSGTDTEAFF

D: -
V: TRBV18
J: TRBJ1-2
size: -
DNA: TGTGCCAGCTCACCGTCGGGAGACTATGGCTACACCTTC
CDR3: CASSPSGDYGYTF

D: TRBD2
V: TRBV7-9
J: TRBJ2-1
size: few
DNA: TGTGCCAGCAGCAGAAGCGGACTAGCGGGATTTTATGAGCAGTTCTTC
CDR3: CASSRSGLAGFYEQFF

D: -
V: TRBV10-3
J: TRBJ2-2
size: -
DNA: TGTGCCATCGGACACCAGAACACCGGGGAGCTGTTTTTT
CDR3: CAIGHQNTGELFF

D: TRBD1
V: TRBV7-2
J: TRBJ2-5
size: -
DNA: TGTGCCAGCAGTTGGGCCGGACCGGGACAGGGGGTCCCAGAGACCCAGTACTTC
CDR3: CASSWAGPGQGVPETQYF

D: TRBD2
V: TRBV11-2
J: TRBJ2-1
size: -
DNA: TGTGCCAGCACCCTCGGCGGGGGTTCGATCAATGAGCAGTTCTTC
CDR3: CASTLGGGSINEQFF

D: -
V: TRBV24-1
J: TRBJ2-2
size: many
DNA: TGTGCCACCAGTGCAGTCGGCCGAGGCGACACCGGGGAGCTGTTTTTT
CDR3: CATSAVGRGDTGELFF

D: -
V: TRBV5-1
J: TRBJ2-1
size: -
DNA: TGCGCCAGCTACATCTCCTACAATGAGCAGTTCTTC
CDR3: CASYISYNEQFF

D: TRBD1
V: TRBV5-1
J: TRBJ1-2
size: -
DNA: TGCGCCAGCAGCTTGTCAGGGACAGGGGGCGACTACACCTTC
CDR3: CASSLSGTGGDYTF

D: -
V: TRBV21-1
J: TRBJ1-1
size: -
DNA: TGTGCCAGCAGCAACCCCTGGGACCACCCGAACACAGAAGCTTTCTTT
CDR3: CASSNPWDHPNTEAFF

D: TRBD1
V: TRBV30
J: TRBJ2-4
size: many
DNA: TGTGCCTGGAGTGTAAAGGGGGCGGGAAACATTCAGTACTTC
CDR3: CAWSVKGAGNIQYF

D: -
V: TRBV3-1
J: TRBJ2-5
size: -
DNA: TGTGCCAGCAGCCCCCTCAATAGGATAGAGACCCAGTACTTC
CDR3: CASSPLNRIETQYF